This T cell receptor beta chain is drawn from a study of a mutant IDH1 vaccine in newly diagnosed glioma. Background on the study: The treated group averaged around 40 years old and was 62.5% male, approximately 40% female.

The table came from immunoSEQ multiplex PCR; TCRdb's copy has only in-frame clones and leaves some out. The sample has some 60,000 clones, 84% seen once. A note on this clone: Its antigen is unidentified. An end of the junction differs from the germline gene, which may be a read error.

The sample's time point: week 11, during vaccination. Each dose delivered 300 ug of mutant IDH1 20-mer peptide subcutaneously with imiquimod. This TCR came from a man aged 30 to 45 with glioma. The material was PBMCs, obtained from a glioma patient whose treatment included an IDH1 peptide vaccine.

This chain's CDR3 is CAGSAPGGAAYEQYF. The CDR3 bases are TGTGCCGGCAGCGCCCCGGGGGGAGCGGCCTACGAGCAGTACTTC. The genes are TRBV9 and TRBJ2-7; 7 nucleotides align to TRBD2. The germline CDR1 and CDR2 sequences are SGDLS and YYNGEE. The CDR3 length is 15 residues.